This passage covers 30 T cell receptor beta chains from one sample sequenced in a study of T cells after yellow fever vaccination. TCRdb re-analysed the 5' RACE reads in MiXCR, keeping a single row per CDR3 protein. The table lists about 370,000 distinct CDR3 sequences, roughly 11% of them singletons. Material: PBMCs, obtained on the day of the first yellow fever vaccination. These TCRs come from a man aged 18-30 years who received the YFV17D yellow fever vaccine.

This clonotype was seen a handful of times. This chain connects TRBV29-1 to TRBJ1-3; D uncertain. The CDR3 has 13 amino acids. Trimming pared 2 bases from V and 0 bases from J, leaving 5 bases between. Germline lookup yields CDR1 SQVTM and CDR2 ANQGSEA. This chain's CDR3 is CSVETNSGNTIYF. The DNA for the CDR3 is TGCAGCGTTGAAACCAACTCTGGAAACACCATATATTTT.

The chain couples TRBV12-3 or TRBV12-4 to TRBJ2-2; possibly TRBD1 or TRBD2 for D (5 bases each). CDR3 size: 14 residues. V gave up 8 bases and J gave up 0 bases, with 10 bases separating them. The CDR3 DNA reads TGTGCCAGCCAGAGGGACGCGAACACCGGGGAGCTGTTTTTT. It translates to CASQRDANTGELFF.

This clonotype was seen a handful of times. The J gene is TRBJ2-1, the V gene TRBV9; 8 bases fit TRBD1. CDR3 size: 16 residues. Trimming removed 3 bases from V and 7 bases from J; junction bases left unmatched: 12. Germline-derived CDR1 and CDR2 are SGDLS and YYNGEE. Written as DNA, the CDR3 is TGTGCCAGCAGCGGGAGGGGGGACAGGTCGGTAAATGAGCAGTTCTTC. Its translation is CASSGRGDRSVNEQFF.

J is TRBJ1-3 and V is TRBV11-2, with TRBD1 matching over 8 bases. V trimming: 8 bases; J trimming: 2 bases; junction bases outside the gene matches: 5. The CDR3 is made up of 14 amino acids. Germline-derived CDR1 and CDR2 are SGHAT and FQNNGV. CDR3 amino acids: CASLDRATGNTIYF. The CDR3 bases are TGTGCCAGCTTGGACAGGGCGACTGGAAACACCATATATTTT.

This clonotype turned up a few times. The V gene is TRBV5-4, the J gene TRBJ1-6, with D perhaps TRBD1 (5 bases). This CDR3 comprises 15 residues. V was cut by 2 bases and J by 7 bases, with 13 bases left in between. CDR1 is SGHNT and CDR2 is YYREEE in the germline V gene (reference sequence). CDR3 amino acids: CASSFVQGQNSPLHF. The CDR3 DNA sequence: TGTGCCAGCAGCTTTGTTCAGGGTCAAAATTCACCCCTCCACTTT. The full variable domain, with the rest looked up from reference TRBV5-4 and TRBJ1-6, is ETGVTQSPTHLIKTRGQQVTLRCSSQSGHNTVSWYQQALGQGPQFIFQYYREEENGRGNFPPRFSGLQFPNYSSELNVNALELDDSALYLCASSFVQGQNSPLHFGNGTRLTVT.

This clonotype appeared many times. One end of the junction does not line up with germline, which may come from a read error. This sequence joins TRBV7-7 and TRBJ2-2; 8 bases are shared with TRBD1. Germline assignment: CDR1 SSHAT and CDR2 FNYEAQ (reference sequence). The CDR3 has 14 amino acids. This CDR3 reads CASSLDRGSGELFF. The CDR3 DNA reads as TGTGCTAGCAGCTTAGACAGGGGCTCCGGGGAGCTGTTTTTT.

In this sample, this clonotype turned up many times. This chain uses TRBV20-1 with TRBJ2-7; D is unresolved. Germline V gene data show CDR1 as DFQATT and CDR2 as SNEGSKA (reference sequence). V was clipped by 4 bases and J by 0 bases, with 10 bases between them. This CDR3 spans 13 amino acids. The CDR3 reads CSAKGLGSYEQYV. The CDR3 bases are TGCAGTGCTAAGGGCCTGGGCTCCTACGAGCAGTACGTC.

The chain has TRBV6-4 and TRBJ2-1, with a weak D call TRBD2 (7 bases). The V end lost 6 bases, the J end lost 4 bases, and 16 bases lay between the germline ends. CDR3 size: 15 residues. Germline values: CDR1 MRHNA, CDR2 SNTAGT. The CDR3 reads CASSEGGARYNEQFF. In nucleotides, the CDR3 is TGTGCCAGCAGCGAGGGGGGGGCCCGTTACAATGAGCAGTTCTTC.

Only a few counts were recorded for this clonotype. The chain combines TRBV12-3 or TRBV12-4 with TRBJ2-1, with a possible D match to TRBD2 (6 bases). Trimming took off 5 bases at V and 2 bases at J, with 16 bases between the two ends. The CDR3 runs to 16 residues. CDR3 in amino acids: CASSPEAGFTYNEQFF. CDR3 in DNA: TGTGCCAGCAGTCCAGAGGCGGGGTTTACCTACAATGAGCAGTTCTTC.

The sample holds a few counts of this clonotype. V and J are TRBV5-1 and TRBJ1-6; TRBD1 might be the D (5 bases). CDR3 length: 16 residues. The germline V and J ends were trimmed by 3 bases and 7 bases, with 17 bases remaining between them. Per germline, CDR1 SGHRS and CDR2 YFSETQ. The CDR3 DNA reads as TGCGCCAGCAGCTGGTCGGCAGGGCCTTGGAATTCACCCCTCCACTTT. It encodes CASSWSAGPWNSPLHF.

This clonotype was counted a few times. The rearrangement links TRBV10-3 to TRBJ2-1, with TRBD1 matching over 8 bases. Trimming removed 2 bases from V and 2 bases from J; junction bases left unmatched: 8. The CDR3 covers 17 residues. Per germline, CDR1 ENHRY and CDR2 SYGVKD. The CDR3 reads CAISEELGQGAYNEQFF. CDR3 nucleotide sequence: TGTGCCATCAGTGAGGAATTAGGACAGGGTGCCTACAATGAGCAGTTCTTC.

This clonotype was observed a few times. V usage is TRBV28 and J usage is TRBJ1-1; D is unresolved. CDR1 is MDHEN and CDR2 is SYDVKM in the germline V gene. The CDR3 consists of 14 residues. The V and J ends lost 4 bases and 0 bases respectively, with 9 bases between them. The DNA for the CDR3 is TGTGCCAGCAGTTCCTTTTTCATGAACACTGAAGCTTTCTTT. It yields the protein CASSSFFMNTEAFF.

The genes are TRBV18 and TRBJ2-1; D gene ambiguous. The length of the CDR3 is 12 residues. Germline CDR1 and CDR2: KGHSH and LQKENI. V was cut by 2 bases and J by 12 bases, with 11 bases left in between. The CDR3 reads CASSPSDRWQFF. For the CDR3, the DNA is TGTGCCAGCTCACCAAGCGACCGCTGGCAGTTCTTC.

This chain uses TRBV7-9 with TRBJ2-5; D may be TRBD1 or TRBD2 (5 bases each). V was trimmed by 5 bases and J by 0 bases, leaving 10 bases between them. This CDR3 spans 14 amino acids. Germline CDR1 SEHNR, CDR2 FQNEAQ (reference sequence). The CDR3 reads CASSHEGYQETQYF. The CDR3 bases are TGTGCCAGCAGCCATGAGGGGTACCAAGAGACCCAGTACTTC.

V gene TRBV4-1 combines with J gene TRBJ2-3; 14 bases are shared with TRBD2. The CDR3 sequence is 16 residues long. Per the germline V gene, CDR1 is MGHRA and CDR2 is YSYEKL. V trimming: 5 bases; J trimming: 4 bases; junction bases outside the gene matches: 5. CDR3 sequence: CASSAGLAGAPDTQYF. The CDR3 DNA follows: TGCGCCAGCAGCGCGGGACTAGCGGGAGCTCCAGATACGCAGTATTTT.

The gene calls are TRBV3-1 and TRBJ2-1, with D perhaps TRBD1 (6 bases). V lost 0 bases to trimming and J lost 0 bases, with 9 bases between them. The CDR3 extends over 16 amino acids. CDR1 and CDR2 (germline): LGHDT, YNNKEL (reference sequence). CDR3 sequence reads: CASSQETGSSYNEQFF. The CDR3 DNA reads TGTGCCAGCAGCCAAGAGACAGGAAGCTCCTACAATGAGCAGTTCTTC.

This clonotype was counted many times. The chain is built from TRBV4-2 and TRBJ2-5; D possibly matches TRBD1 or TRBD2 (5 bases each). CDR3 size: 14 residues. The germline V and J ends were trimmed by 3 bases and 3 bases, with 11 bases remaining between them. In germline, CDR1 is LGHNA, CDR2 YNFKEQ. This CDR3 reads CASSQGDAEETQYF. DNA for the CDR3: TGTGCCAGCAGCCAGGGGGACGCGGAAGAGACCCAGTACTTC.

The V call is TRBV7-9, the J call TRBJ2-7; weak D call: TRBD2 (6 bases). V lost 3 bases, J lost 1 base, and 10 bases lay in between. Germline V gives CDR1 SEHNR, CDR2 FQNEAQ (reference sequence). This CDR3 is built from 14 residues. CDR3: CASSFPGRSYEQYF. In DNA form, the CDR3 reads TGTGCCAGCAGCTTCCCGGGGAGGTCCTACGAGCAGTACTTC.

This clonotype was seen a handful of times. The rearrangement uses TRBV4-2 and TRBJ2-7, with 8 bases that match TRBD2. Germline trimming cut 4 bases from V and 1 base from J; bases unmatched to any gene: 6. The CDR3 has 15 residues. Germline V gives CDR1 LGHNA, CDR2 YNFKEQ. Written as DNA, the CDR3 is TGTGCCAGCAGCCCCGCGGGGGGTCCGTCCTACGAGCAGTACTTC. Translated: CASSPAGGPSYEQYF.

A few counts support this clonotype. The chain carries TRBV10-2 and TRBJ2-7; 12 bases map to TRBD2. Unmatched junction bases numbered 4, after V lost 6 bases and J lost 4 bases. The CDR3 is 14 residues long. Germline lookup yields CDR1 WSHSY and CDR2 SAAADI. The CDR3 region has the DNA TGCGCCAGCAGGGTGGGGACTAGCGGGTACGAGCAGTACTTC. Its translation: CASRVGTSGYEQYF.

The sample holds a few counts of this clonotype. The chain has TRBV5-1 and TRBJ2-3; 7 nucleotides line up with TRBD1. The germline gives CDR1 SGHRS, CDR2 YFSETQ. Germline trimming cut 7 bases from V and 3 bases from J; bases unmatched to any gene: 8. The CDR3 is made up of 14 amino acids. CDR3 DNA sequence: TGCGCCAGCCAGACAGGGTTAGGGACAGATACGCAGTATTTT. Encoded protein: CASQTGLGTDTQYF.

V gene TRBV2 combines with J gene TRBJ1-1; D not resolved. V was trimmed by 7 bases and J by 11 bases, leaving 17 bases between them. Germline assignment: CDR1 SNHLY and CDR2 FYNNEI. The CDR3 contains 12 residues. The CDR3 spells CASTITGMFAFF. Written as DNA, the CDR3 is TGTGCCAGCACCATCACGGGAATGTTTGCTTTCTTT.

The chain combines TRBV6-2 or TRBV6-3 with TRBJ2-1; a weak D match, TRBD2 (6 bases). Looked up from germline, CDR1 is MNHEY and CDR2 is SVGEGT. Trimming cost V 6 bases and J 9 bases, with 24 bases left between them. CDR3 length: 16 amino acids. The CDR3: CASSPSGQTLGGEQFF. CDR3 nucleotides: TGTGCCAGCAGCCCCTCTGGACAAACCCTCGGGGGTGAGCAGTTCTTC.

This clonotype was seen more than once but under ten times. J is TRBJ2-3 and V is TRBV6-1, with TRBD2 as a possible D gene (5 bases). Germline V lookup: CDR1 MNHNS, CDR2 SASEGT. The length of the CDR3 is 15 residues. V lost 2 bases to trimming and J lost 1 base, with 10 bases between them. The CDR3 nucleotides are TGTGCCAGCAGTGAAATAGGGCGGGGCACAGATACGCAGTATTTT. Translation gives CASSEIGRGTDTQYF.

This clonotype was recorded a few times. The chain couples TRBV20-1 to TRBJ2-7; TRBD2 aligns across 7 bases. CDR3 length equals 15 residues. J gave up 0 bases and V 2 bases, and 7 bases lay outside the gene matches. In germline, CDR1 is DFQATT, CDR2 SNEGSKA (reference sequence). The CDR3 region has the DNA TGCAGTGCTAGAAACCTAGCGGATAGCTCCTACGAGCAGTACGTC. Protein product: CSARNLADSSYEQYV.

The V gene is TRBV4-2, the J gene TRBJ2-2; TRBD1 agrees at 8 bases. Germline-derived CDR1 and CDR2 are LGHNA and YNFKEQ. The CDR3 contains 16 residues. V was clipped by 0 bases and J by 5 bases; unmatched bases: 5. The CDR3 region has the DNA TGTGCCAGCAGCCAAGATAGGGGACAGGCAACCGGGGAGCTGTTTTTT. It translates to CASSQDRGQATGELFF.

Notes on this clonotype: This may be a read error: a much more frequent sequence differs by one nucleotide. This CDR3 reads CASSPWISYEQYF. CDR3 coding DNA: TGTGCCAGCAGCCCATGGATTAGCTACGAGCAGTACTTC. The chain is built from TRBV4-2 and TRBJ2-7; D is unclear. CDR1 and CDR2 (germline): LGHNA, YNFKEQ. CDR3 length: 13 amino acids. Trimming removed 4 bases at V and 3 bases at J, with 10 bases between.

This clonotype has more than one count but fewer than ten. CDR3 in amino acids: CASSEAGTVYNSPLHF. In DNA, the CDR3 is TGTGCCAGCAGTGAAGCGGGGACAGTATATAATTCACCCCTCCACTTT. V usage is TRBV6-1 and J usage is TRBJ1-6; 7 nucleotides agree with TRBD1. The CDR3 is 16 residues long. V was pared by 0 bases and J by 4 bases, with 3 bases of the junction left unmatched. CDR1 MNHNS and CDR2 SASEGT come from the germline V gene.

This clonotype was observed at least ten times. V gene TRBV10-2 combines with J gene TRBJ2-1; possibly TRBD1 or TRBD2 for D (6 bases each). V was cut by 6 bases and J by 6 bases, with 12 bases left in between. CDR1 is WSHSY, CDR2 SAAADI, per germline. The CDR3 is 13 amino acids. The CDR3 sequence: CASRQRGVNEQFF. The CDR3 coding sequence is TGCGCCAGCAGGCAGAGGGGGGTCAATGAGCAGTTCTTC.

A few counts support this clonotype. The chain combines TRBV27 with TRBJ2-3, with unresolved D. The CDR3 contains 12 residues. The germline V gene has CDR1 MNHEY and CDR2 SMNVEV (reference sequence). V lost 5 bases and J lost 10, with 13 bases in between. This CDR3 reads CASSTLQGAQYF. The CDR3 nucleotides read TGTGCCAGCAGTACTCTCCAAGGAGCGCAGTATTTT.